This TCR beta chain was recovered during a study of blood T cell repertoires in COVID-19. About the research overall: Sources were T cells, B-cell-depleted T cells, or PBMCs; the material itself was cDNA or gDNA.

This CDR3 region has 11 residues. Germline V gene data show CDR1 as SNHLY and CDR2 as FYNNEI. The V end lost 2 bases, the J end lost 9 bases, and 5 bases lay between the germline ends. Only in-frame clones appear in the TCRdb table, and some are missing; sequencing was by immunoSEQ multiplex PCR. The table has a few hundred thousand clones, around 86% seen once. This TCR was sampled from a man between 40 and 49 years old who had recovered from COVID-19. The chain carries TRBV2 and TRBJ2-1; no definite D call. The sequenced material came from peripheral blood. This CDR3 reads CASSEYGEQFF. In DNA, the CDR3 is TGTGCCAGCAGTGAATACGGTGAGCAGTTCTTC.